These 26 T cell receptor beta chains were all obtained from the same sample, sequenced in a study of cytomegalovirus exposure and HLA in healthy donors (dated by TCRdb to about 2017). The library was prepared using the immunoSEQ multiplex PCR assay. The multiplex PCR relied on a mix of 60 forward primers for TCR Vbeta segments and 13 reverse primers for TCR Jbeta segments. TCRdb retrieved this table from immuneACCESS and kept in-frame rearrangements only. Not all clones are present; in checked studies, unresolved V genes account for under half, and no reason is known for the remainder. The sample table shows 100,000 to 120,000 clones, and about four fifths are seen once. Of the sample, roughly 2.6% is held by the ten largest clones. The sequencing input was PBMCs. These receptors originate from a woman aged 18-35 years in good health and CMV-seronegative.

The chain is built from TRBV28 and TRBJ1-1, with D possibly TRBD1 on 5 matching bases. The CDR3 is made up of 11 amino acids. V was cut by 8 bases and J by 4 bases, with 8 bases left in between. Germline values: CDR1 MDHEN, CDR2 SYDVKM. For the CDR3, the DNA is TGTGCCAGCCAGGGCTTCACTGAAGCTTTCTTT. Amino acid sequence: CASQGFTEAFF.

The table lists this clone with a few counts. The chain carries TRBV2 and TRBJ1-3; D not certain. Germline values: CDR1 SNHLY, CDR2 FYNNEI. V was clipped by 6 bases and J by 0 bases, with 6 bases between them. This CDR3 is built from 13 residues. CDR3 DNA sequence: TGTGCCAGCAGGCTAGGCTCTGGAAACACCATATATTTT. This gives the protein CASRLGSGNTIYF.

Only a few counts were recorded for this clone. This chain links TRBV10-2 with TRBJ1-5; D may be TRBD1 (6 bases). This CDR3 comprises 13 residues. V was shortened by 4 bases and J by 2 bases, with 6 bases between the two germline ends. Germline loops: CDR1 WSHSY, CDR2 SAAADI. CDR3 amino acids: CASSGQGNQPQHF. The CDR3 bases are TGCGCCAGCAGTGGACAGGGCAATCAGCCCCAGCATTTT.

This chain uses TRBV28 with TRBJ2-7; a weak D match, TRBD2 (5 bases). CDR1 is MDHEN, CDR2 SYDVKM, per germline. V was shortened by 7 bases and J by 0 bases, with 16 bases between the two germline ends. The CDR3 spans 15 residues. The CDR3 reads CASMIAFRSSYEQYF. CDR3 in DNA: TGTGCCAGCATGATAGCGTTCAGGAGCTCCTACGAGCAGTACTTC.

The rearrangement links TRBV6-1 to TRBJ2-5; no clear D. CDR1 and CDR2 from the germline V gene are MNHNS and SASEGT. V gave up 6 bases and J gave up 1 base, with 6 bases separating them. The CDR3 has 12 residues. Written as DNA, the CDR3 is TGTGCCAGCAGACGGTTCCAAGAGACCCAGTACTTC. This translates into CASRRFQETQYF.

This chain uses TRBV28 with TRBJ2-2; D unresolved. Trimming shortened V by 1 base and J by 0 bases, and 15 bases separated the two germline ends. This CDR3 spans 18 amino acids. Germline CDR1 MDHEN, CDR2 SYDVKM. CDR3 sequence: CASSLFLPIRSNTGELFF. CDR3 coding DNA: TGTGCCAGCAGTTTATTCCTCCCGATCAGGTCGAACACCGGGGAGCTGTTTTTT.

The chain is built from TRBV2 and TRBJ1-1, with no clear D. Germline CDR1 and CDR2: SNHLY and FYNNEI. Trimming pared 6 bases from V and 0 bases from J, leaving 8 bases between. This CDR3 is built from 13 residues. The CDR3, as DNA: TGTGCCAGCAGGGACTCCATGAACACTGAAGCTTTCTTT. This encodes CASRDSMNTEAFF.

J is TRBJ1-1 and V is TRBV10-1; D not resolved. The CDR3 consists of 14 residues. CDR1 and CDR2 from the germline V gene are WNHNN and SYGVQD (reference sequence). Trimming stripped 0 bases from V and 3 bases from J, with 8 bases between. CDR3 nucleotides: TGCGCCAGCAGTGAGTCTTCAGTGGACACTGAAGCTTTCTTT. Translated, it gives CASSESSVDTEAFF.

The chain employs TRBV5-4 and TRBJ2-7; TRBD1 matches 9 bases. The CDR3 spans 14 residues. Trimming took 4 bases from V and 5 from J; bases not matched to a gene: 7. The germline V gene encodes CDR1 SGHNT and CDR2 YYREEE (reference sequence). The CDR3 loop is CASSLPGQGNEQYF. The CDR3, as DNA: TGTGCCAGCAGCCTGCCGGGACAGGGAAACGAGCAGTACTTC.

The chain joins TRBV7-9 to TRBJ2-2, with D perhaps matching TRBD2 (6 bases). Trimming took off 0 bases at V and 4 bases at J, with 18 bases between the two ends. The CDR3 consists of 18 residues. The germline V gene encodes CDR1 SEHNR and CDR2 FQNEAQ (reference sequence). The CDR3 DNA reads as TGTGCCAGCAGCTTAGCGCGTTTGCGGGACTTAGGCACCGGGGAGCTGTTTTTT. The encoded protein is CASSLARLRDLGTGELFF. Based on the CDR3 plus reference TRBV7-9 and TRBJ2-2, the full variable domain is DTGVSQNPRHKITKRGQNVTFRCDPISEHNRLYWYRQTLGQGPEFLTYFQNEAQLEKSRLLSDRFSAERPKGSFSTLEIQRTEQGDSAMYLCASSLARLRDLGTGELFFGEGSRLTVL.

The rearrangement uses TRBV5-1 and TRBJ2-7, with D possibly being TRBD1 (6 bases). Germline loops: CDR1 SGHRS, CDR2 YFSETQ. The CDR3 covers 14 residues. V dropped 4 bases and J dropped 3 bases, with 14 bases sitting between them. The chain's CDR3 is CASSRQGTYYEQYF. The CDR3, as DNA: TGCGCCAGCAGCCGCCAGGGGACCTACTACGAGCAGTACTTC.

The chain recombines TRBV29-1 with TRBJ1-1; maybe TRBD1 (6 bases). Germline loops: CDR1 SQVTM, CDR2 ANQGSEA. With 6 bases removed from V and 5 bases from J, the gap between germline ends came to 19 bases. The CDR3 totals 14 residues. The chain's CDR3 is CSVAVWGRRTEAFF. The DNA for the CDR3 is TGCAGCGTGGCGGTATGGGGGCGCAGGACTGAAGCTTTCTTT.

The chain links TRBV30 to TRBJ1-2; D remains unclear. V was pared by 2 bases and J by 8 bases, with 12 bases between. CDR1 and CDR2 from the germline V gene are GTSNPN and SVGIG (reference sequence). The CDR3 spans 12 residues. The CDR3 DNA follows: TGTGCCTGGAGTCCCAACCGCGGGGGCTACACCTTC. It codes for CAWSPNRGGYTF.

The gene calls are TRBV12-5 and TRBJ2-1; perhaps TRBD1 as D (6 bases). Per germline, CDR1 LGHNT and CDR2 FRNRAP. This CDR3 spans 17 amino acids. V was cut by 2 bases and J by 1 base, with 15 bases left in between. The CDR3: CASGLRMWQGSYNEQFF. Here the CDR3 DNA reads TGTGCTAGTGGTTTGAGGATGTGGCAGGGGTCCTACAATGAGCAGTTCTTC.

This clone was seen once. The rearrangement joins TRBV2 to TRBJ1-5; 8 positions agree with TRBD1. V gave up 3 bases and J gave up 6 bases; unmatched junction bases: 4. Germline V lookup: CDR1 SNHLY, CDR2 FYNNEI. The CDR3 covers 14 residues. This chain's CDR3 is CASSEGDRSQPQHF. DNA for the CDR3: TGTGCCAGCAGTGAGGGGGACAGGAGTCAGCCCCAGCATTTT.

This chain connects TRBV6-5 to TRBJ2-2; TRBD1 agrees at 7 bases. V was clipped by 2 bases and J by 3 bases; unmatched bases: 3. CDR1 and CDR2 (germline): MNHEY, SVGAGI. The CDR3 runs 15 residues. The CDR3 region is CASSYRDRYTGELFF. The CDR3 nucleotides are TGTGCCAGCAGTTACAGGGACAGATACACCGGGGAGCTGTTTTTT.

V usage is TRBV6-5 and J usage is TRBJ2-3, with 15 bases that match TRBD2. The junction had 3 bases not matched to a gene; V was cut back by 2 bases and J by 6 bases. The CDR3 is made up of 16 amino acids. Germline assignment: CDR1 MNHEY and CDR2 SVGAGI. CDR3 amino acids: CASSYGLAGGGDTQYF. DNA for the CDR3: TGTGCCAGCAGTTACGGACTAGCGGGAGGGGGGGATACGCAGTATTTT.

This chain joins TRBV11-3 and TRBJ2-3; maybe TRBD2 (6 bases). V was shortened by 5 bases and J by 4 bases, with 13 bases between the two germline ends. The germline V gene has CDR1 SGHNT and CDR2 YENEEA. The CDR3 is 14 residues long. The CDR3 DNA is TGTGCCAGCAGCGCGACGGGAGACCCAGATACGCAGTATTTT. It codes for CASSATGDPDTQYF.

V is TRBV2 and J is TRBJ2-5; TRBD1 aligns across 11 bases. Germline V gives CDR1 SNHLY, CDR2 FYNNEI. The V gene end was trimmed by 4 bases and the J gene end by 5 bases; junction bases not matched to a gene: 9. This CDR3 is 16 amino acids long. CDR3 DNA: TGTGCCAGCAGTGGGACCGGGACAGGGGGTTGGGAGACCCAGTACTTC. Protein sequence: CASSGTGTGGWETQYF.

The chain carries TRBV28 and TRBJ2-7; 8 bases fit TRBD2. Germline values: CDR1 MDHEN, CDR2 SYDVKM. The CDR3 has 15 residues. J gave up 3 bases and V 3 bases, and 7 bases lay outside the gene matches. The CDR3 protein is CASSLRREVDYEQYF. The DNA of the CDR3 is TGTGCCAGCAGTTTGAGGCGGGAGGTCGACTACGAGCAGTACTTC.

V and J are TRBV28 and TRBJ2-7; TRBD2 might be the D (6 bases). The CDR3 consists of 15 residues. Germline CDR1 is MDHEN and CDR2 is SYDVKM. V lost 4 bases to trimming and J lost 2 bases, with 15 bases between them. The CDR3 nucleotides are TGTGCCAGCAGTTCACCCGGGAGTACGACCTACGAGCAGTACTTC. Its protein is CASSSPGSTTYEQYF.

This clone was counted only a few times. The chain is built from TRBV11-2 and TRBJ1-5, with D perhaps matching TRBD1 (5 bases). V was cut by 5 bases and J by 4 bases, with 9 bases left in between. Per the germline V gene, CDR1 is SGHAT and CDR2 is FQNNGV. The CDR3 sequence is 13 residues long. CDR3 DNA sequence: TGTGCCAGCAGCATGACAGTTAATCAGCCCCAGCATTTT. As protein: CASSMTVNQPQHF.

This rearrangement joins TRBV19 to TRBJ1-5; 10 bases align to TRBD1. The CDR3 is 13 amino acids. Germline assignment: CDR1 LNHDA and CDR2 SQIVND (reference sequence). J gave up 8 bases and V 5 bases, and 3 bases lay outside the gene matches. CDR3 in DNA: TGTGCCAGTAGTCGGACAGGGGGGGAGCCCCAGCATTTT. It specifies CASSRTGGEPQHF.

V gene TRBV6-5 combines with J gene TRBJ2-7; D gene unclear. The germline CDR1 and CDR2 sequences are MNHEY and SVGAGI. The CDR3 length is 13 residues. V was trimmed by 6 bases and J by 6 bases, leaving 15 bases between them. This CDR3 reads CASSPGGRGEQYF. As DNA, the CDR3 is TGTGCCAGCAGCCCCGGTGGTCGTGGCGAGCAGTACTTC.

The genes are TRBV7-2 and TRBJ2-3, with 7 nucleotides matching TRBD1. The V gene end was trimmed by 4 bases and the J gene end by 0 bases; junction bases not matched to a gene: 7. Germline CDR1 SGHTA, CDR2 FQGNSA. CDR3 size: 16 residues. This chain's CDR3 is CASSSRQGTSTDTQYF. CDR3 in DNA: TGTGCCAGCAGCTCGAGACAGGGAACTAGCACAGATACGCAGTATTTT.

In this sample, this clone turned up a few times. The chain couples TRBV5-5 to TRBJ2-7, with no clear D. CDR1 and CDR2 from the germline V gene are SGHKS and YYEKEE (reference sequence). Trimming shortened V by 0 bases and J by 5 bases, and 12 bases separated the two germline ends. The CDR3 loop spans 14 amino acids. As DNA, the CDR3 is TGTGCCAGCAGCTTGGCCGGAGAATTTAACGAGCAGTACGTC. Residues: CASSLAGEFNEQYV.